A selection of T cell receptor beta chains follows, all from one sample in a study of blood T cell repertoires in COVID-19. Profiling relied on immunoSEQ multiplex PCR, and the TCRdb table lists in-frame clones only, not all of them. The data show 100,000 to 150,000 clones, around 81% seen once. Sequencing input: peripheral blood. Every receptor here comes from a woman between 50 and 59 years old with acute or convalescent COVID-19. Each CDR3 is given with its conserved first and last residue. D genes are given only for firm matches. Clone size, where shown, is once, few, many, or a class for clones that have expanded.

TRBV12-3/TRBV12-4	-	TRBJ2-1	-	CASSPPTQLKQFF	TGTGCCAGCAGTCCCCCCACTCAACTCAAACAGTTCTTC
TRBV9	-	TRBJ1-4	-	CASSVHRVGATNEKLFF	TGTGCCAGCAGTGTCCACAGGGTAGGCGCAACTAATGAAAAACTGTTTTTT
TRBV19	-	TRBJ2-1	TRBD2	CASRKSGRAYNEQFF	TGTGCCAGTAGAAAGAGCGGGAGGGCCTACAATGAGCAGTTCTTC
TRBV9	-	TRBJ2-5	-	CASSARQVQETQYF	TGTGCCAGCAGCGCCAGACAGGTCCAAGAGACCCAGTACTTC
TRBV18	-	TRBJ1-1	TRBD1	CASSKGQEDLAFF	TGTGCCAGCTCAAAGGGACAGGAAGATTTGGCTTTCTTT
TRBV19	few	TRBJ2-3	TRBD2	CASSPWRGGHADTQYF	TGTGCCAGCTCCCCTTGGCGGGGGGGCCACGCAGATACGCAGTATTTT
TRBV2	-	TRBJ1-3	-	CASSDGRVNGNTIYF	TGTGCCAGCAGTGATGGGAGGGTAAATGGAAACACCATATATTTT
TRBV19	many	TRBJ1-2	TRBD1	CASSRDRGNYGYTF	TGTGCCAGTAGTAGGGACAGGGGGAACTATGGCTACACCTTC
TRBV15	-	TRBJ2-1	TRBD2	CATSRPLEAGGPDEQFF	TGTGCCACCAGCAGGCCCCTTGAAGCGGGAGGGCCAGATGAGCAGTTCTTC
TRBV13	few	TRBJ2-1	TRBD1	CASSRTGFHNEQFF	TGTGCCAGCTCCCGGACAGGGTTCCACAATGAGCAGTTCTTC
TRBV11-3	few	TRBJ2-1	TRBD1	CASSWGQGMSEQFF	TGTGCCAGCAGCTGGGGACAGGGAATGAGTGAGCAGTTCTTC
TRBV18	once	TRBJ2-7	-	CASSSSLTYEQYF	TGTGCCAGCTCCTCCAGCCTGACATACGAGCAGTACTTC
TRBV30	-	TRBJ2-1	TRBD2	CAWSVSGGSYNEQFF	TGTGCCTGGAGTGTAAGCGGGGGCTCCTACAATGAGCAGTTCTTC
TRBV11-2	-	TRBJ2-2	TRBD2	CASSFGTRYTGELFF	TGTGCCAGCAGCTTCGGGACTAGGTACACCGGGGAGCTGTTTTTT
TRBV6-6	-	TRBJ1-2	TRBD1	CAIQRDSNNYGYTF	TGTGCCATCCAAAGGGACAGTAATAACTATGGCTACACCTTC
TRBV3-1/TRBV3-2	-	TRBJ1-5	-	CASSQAVNQPQHF	TGTGCCAGCAGCCAAGCAGTCAATCAGCCCCAGCATTTT
TRBV28	-	TRBJ1-3	TRBD1	CASYGQGSGNTIYF	TGTGCCAGCTACGGACAGGGCTCTGGAAACACCATATATTTT
TRBV5-1	-	TRBJ2-7	TRBD2	CASSLGSGGAYEQYF	TGCGCCAGCAGCTTGGGGAGCGGGGGTGCCTACGAGCAGTACTTC
TRBV5-1	-	TRBJ2-3	TRBD1	CATSWAGGASDTQYF	TGCGCCACGTCATGGGCAGGGGGCGCGTCAGATACGCAGTATTTT
TRBV2	-	TRBJ1-2	TRBD1	CAGDSEGYGYTF	TGTGCCGGGGACAGCGAGGGTTATGGCTACACCTTC
TRBV19	-	TRBJ2-3	TRBD2	CASSIGPMQREGPDTQYF	TGTGCCAGTAGTATTGGCCCAATGCAGCGGGAGGGCCCTGATACGCAGTATTTT
TRBV5-5	-	TRBJ1-3	-	CASSAEGGLGNTIYF	TGTGCCAGCAGCGCTGAGGGGGGGCTTGGAAACACCATATATTTT
TRBV19	-	TRBJ1-1	-	CASSISQNTEAFF	TGTGCCAGTAGTATATCCCAGAACACTGAAGCTTTCTTT
TRBV28	few	TRBJ1-1	-	CASSETGTEAFF	TGTGCCAGCAGTGAGACGGGCACTGAAGCTTTCTTT
TRBV6-1	-	TRBJ2-1	-	CASSGRQGGGTNEQFF	TGTGCCAGCAGTGGGAGACAGGGAGGTGGGACAAATGAGCAGTTCTTC